Sequencing of this T cell receptor (beta chain) was carried out in a study of early T cells in non-severe SARS-CoV-2 infection. Whole-study findings and limits: Anti-spike CD8 responses were favored in VDJdb matching, and private and CD4 specificities were missed.

In TCRdb, the 5' RACE reads were re-called with MiXCR into one record per CDR3 protein. The sample holds around 81,000 distinct CDR3 sequences; 11% to 15% are singletons and the top ten take 11%. The CDR3 extends over 14 amino acids. V lost 1 base and J 0 bases, leaving 6 bases between the germline ends. CDR1 and CDR2 from the germline V gene are SGHVS and FNYEAQ. The sample holds a few counts of this clonotype. What it recognizes is unknown. V and J are TRBV7-6 and TRBJ1-1; D is uncertain. Specimen: whole blood. The TCR comes from an adult who was a healthcare worker with PCR-confirmed SARS-CoV-2 infection or an uninfected control (not recorded which). CDR3 sequence: CASSLGALNTEAFF. The CDR3 DNA reads TGTGCCAGCAGCTTAGGGGCTTTGAACACTGAAGCTTTCTTT.